This T cell receptor beta chain is drawn from a study of blood T cell repertoires in COVID-19. Study as a whole: Sites in the United States, Italy and Spain provided acute and convalescent COVID-19 samples. Sources were T cells, B-cell-depleted T cells, or PBMCs; the material itself was cDNA or gDNA.

Here immunoSEQ multiplex PCR was the method, and the copy in TCRdb shows in-frame clones only, minus some. The sample contains about 180,000 clones, 75% to 90% of which appear only once. This clone has just a few counts. Seattle's enrolled individuals joined amid active infection and were then monitored longitudinally. The material sequenced was peripheral blood. The TCR was taken from a woman aged 65 to 85 with COVID-19, enrolled during active disease.

CDR3 protein: CASRVDRNQPQHF. CDR3 DNA sequence: TGTGCCAGCAGGGTGGACAGGAATCAGCCCCAGCATTTT. The chain couples TRBV6-6 to TRBJ1-5; the match to TRBD1 covers 7 bases. The CDR3 has 13 residues. The junction had 3 bases not matched to a gene; V was cut back by 6 bases and J by 4 bases. CDR1 and CDR2 from the germline V gene are MNHNY and SVGAGI (reference sequence).